This T cell receptor (beta chain) was sequenced for a study of blood T cell repertoires in COVID-19. Study information: Samples of COVID-19 (acute and convalescent) were obtained from the United States, Italy and Spain. In each case, the material was cDNA or gDNA derived from T cells, B-cell-depleted T cells, or PBMCs.

CDR1 SGHTA and CDR2 FQGTGA come from the germline V gene. The V and J ends lost 5 bases and 5 bases, in that order; junction bases with no gene match: 9. This CDR3 has 16 residues. Seattle-derived patients entered the study during active infection and were followed longitudinally. Original analysis: Counts of nucleated cells, estimated from reference gene primer amplification, were obtained. Some clones are missing from TCRdb's copy, which holds only in-frame ones; the method was immunoSEQ multiplex PCR. That table gives V, J and clone size, and the DNA gave D and trimming. The sample lists 400,000 or so clones, approximately 91% occurring once.

This chain uses TRBV7-3 with TRBJ2-7; TRBD2 matches at 13 bases. Material: peripheral blood. The receptor was derived from a woman in her forties with COVID-19, enrolled during active disease. The chain's CDR3 is CASSPGLAGVGHEQYF. CDR3 nucleotides: TGTGCCAGCAGCCCCGGACTAGCGGGAGTCGGACACGAGCAGTACTTC.